One sample yielded the 25 T cell receptor beta chains listed below, sequenced in a study of T cell responses to AZD1222 COVID-19 vaccine. Libraries were prepared by immunoSEQ multiplex PCR; TCRdb keeps only in-frame clonotypes and omits some of them. The sample holds roughly 140,000 clones, roughly 80% seen once. Sequenced here: peripheral blood, sampled on day 0 of MenACWY control vaccination. The receptor set was obtained from an adult in good health.

This clone was detected only once. The chain has TRBV5-1 and TRBJ2-5; a possible D gene is TRBD2 (5 bases). This CDR3 is 15 amino acids long. With 1 base removed from V and 2 bases from J, the gap between germline ends came to 12 bases. The V gene's germline CDR1 is SGHRS and CDR2 YFSETQ. CDR3 bases: TGCGCCAGCAGCTTGATGGACTTGATACAAGAGACCCAGTACTTC. Residues: CASSLMDLIQETQYF.

Here the CDR3 reads CASSLASLTGAFF. The CDR3 DNA reads TGTGCCAGCAGCTTAGCGTCGCTTACGGGAGCTTTCTTT. The gene calls are TRBV7-9 and TRBJ1-1; D uncertain. This CDR3 region has 13 residues. V was cut by 0 bases and J by 10 bases, with 12 bases left in between. Germline CDR1 reads SEHNR; CDR2 reads FQNEAQ (reference sequence).

The gene calls are TRBV18 and TRBJ2-3; unclear D gene. Trimming cost V 4 bases and J 4 bases, with 12 bases left between them. The CDR3 totals 14 residues. Germline V lookup: CDR1 KGHSH, CDR2 LQKENI. The CDR3 protein is CASSRSPPADTQYF. CDR3 nucleotides: TGTGCCAGCTCACGATCACCCCCTGCAGATACGCAGTATTTT.

The chain couples TRBV5-1 to TRBJ1-2, with TRBD1 identical over 9 bases. Germline loops: CDR1 SGHRS, CDR2 YFSETQ. The junction had 4 bases not matched to a gene; V was cut back by 0 bases and J by 1 base. The CDR3 consists of 16 residues. The CDR3 DNA reads as TGCGCCAGCAGCTTGGCGGGGACAGGGAATAACTATGGCTACACCTTC. Protein: CASSLAGTGNNYGYTF.

V is TRBV5-6 and J is TRBJ2-5; D uncertain. The CDR3 is 11 residues long. V was cut by 1 base and J by 5 bases, with 3 bases left in between. CDR1 is SGHDT, CDR2 YYEEEE, per germline. The CDR3 spells CASSLSETQYF. Here the CDR3 DNA reads TGTGCCAGCAGCTTGAGTGAGACCCAGTACTTC.

The chain joins TRBV18 to TRBJ1-1, with no clear D. Germline V CDR1 and CDR2: KGHSH, LQKENI. The V end lost 1 base, the J end lost 1 base, and 7 bases lay between the germline ends. CDR3 length equals 14 residues. DNA of the CDR3: TGTGCCAGCTCACCACAGACACGGAACACTGAAGCTTTCTTT. Translated: CASSPQTRNTEAFF.

The chain joins TRBV18 to TRBJ2-5; TRBD2 matches at 7 bases. V shed 6 bases, J shed 4 bases, and the junction held 8 bases outside the gene matches. This CDR3 is built from 14 residues. The germline V gene encodes CDR1 KGHSH and CDR2 LQKENI. The CDR3 reads CASSPWEGRETQYF. As DNA, the CDR3 is TGTGCCAGCTCCCCCTGGGAGGGGAGAGAGACCCAGTACTTC.

Of note for this clone: At the DNA level, this CDR3 is encoded by other sequences in the same sample as well. V and J are TRBV7-6 and TRBJ1-6; 9 positions match TRBD1. The CDR3 is 15 residues long. J was trimmed by 6 bases and V by 5 bases; bases with no gene match: 5. Germline CDR1 is SGHVS and CDR2 is FNYEAQ. The CDR3 sequence: CASSRGQGGNSPLHF. DNA for the CDR3: TGTGCCAGCAGCCGGGGACAGGGAGGTAATTCACCCCTCCACTTT.

This chain links TRBV7-9 with TRBJ2-2; 9 bases are a match to TRBD1. Looked up from germline, CDR1 is SEHNR and CDR2 is FQNEAQ (reference sequence). The CDR3 totals 15 residues. V lost 5 bases to trimming and J lost 3 bases; unmatched junction nucleotides: 4. The CDR3 sequence is CASSQGQGDTGELFF. The DNA for the CDR3 is TGTGCCAGCAGCCAGGGACAGGGAGACACCGGGGAGCTGTTTTTT.

The chain employs TRBV15 and TRBJ1-1, with TRBD1 as a possible D gene (5 bases). CDR1 LNHNV and CDR2 YYDKDF come from the germline V gene (reference sequence). This CDR3 is 16 amino acids long. The V and J ends lost 5 bases and 0 bases respectively, with 16 bases between them. This CDR3 reads CATSWDGAEMNTEAFF. The CDR3 DNA reads TGTGCCACCAGCTGGGATGGGGCAGAGATGAACACTGAAGCTTTCTTT.

The chain uses TRBV3-1 (or the pseudogene TRBV3-2) and TRBJ1-2; 8 bases agree with TRBD1. The CDR3 is 14 amino acids. Germline V gene lookup returns CDR1 LGHDT and CDR2 YNNKEL (reference sequence). With V trimmed by 2 bases and J by 4 bases, 3 bases remained unmatched. Here the CDR3 DNA reads TGTGCCAGCAGCCAAACAGGGGGTTTCTATGGCTACACCTTC. This translates into CASSQTGGFYGYTF.

The chain couples TRBV9 to TRBJ2-7; TRBD2 might be the D (7 bases). In germline, CDR1 is SGDLS, CDR2 YYNGEE. The CDR3 is made up of 16 amino acids. V was shortened by 4 bases and J by 2 bases, with 19 bases between the two germline ends. The CDR3 DNA is TGTGCCAGCAGCCTCACCCGGGGGGCCCCCGCCTACGAGCAGTACTTC. Translation: CASSLTRGAPAYEQYF.

Notes on this clone: The sample carries other DNA sequences with the same CDR3. V is TRBV18 and J is TRBJ2-5; D is possibly TRBD2 (6 bases). CDR1 and CDR2 (germline): KGHSH, LQKENI. The CDR3 is 14 residues long. Trimming removed 3 bases at V and 0 bases at J, with 8 bases between. CDR3 bases: TGTGCCAGCTCACCTCGGGGGTACCAAGAGACCCAGTACTTC. Its translation: CASSPRGYQETQYF.

The V gene is TRBV7-5, the J gene TRBJ1-5; TRBD1, the table's D call, was not compared with the DNA. TRBV7-5 corresponds to a pseudogene. This CDR3 contains 16 residues. CDR3 DNA: TGTGTCAGAAGCCCGTACCGGACAGGGTTTACTCAGCCCCAGCATTTT. This translates into CVRSPYRTGFTQPQHF.

V usage is TRBV10-3 and J usage is TRBJ2-6; D ambiguous. Germline lookup yields CDR1 ENHRY and CDR2 SYGVKD. The CDR3 consists of 14 residues. The V and J ends lost 3 bases and 0 bases respectively, with 3 bases between them. The CDR3 spells CAISEPSGANVLTF. Written as DNA, the CDR3 is TGTGCCATCAGTGAACCCTCTGGGGCCAACGTCCTGACTTTC.

This rearrangement joins TRBV5-1 to TRBJ1-6; D remains ambiguous. The V end was cut by 4 bases, the J end by 0 bases, with 11 bases between. Germline V gives CDR1 SGHRS, CDR2 YFSETQ. The CDR3 extends over 16 amino acids. The CDR3 spells CASSRSGSSYNSPLHF. As DNA, the CDR3 is TGCGCCAGCAGCCGATCCGGGAGCTCCTATAATTCACCCCTCCACTTT.

This clone was counted once. V and J are TRBV3-1 (or the pseudogene TRBV3-2) and TRBJ2-1; TRBD2 might be the D (7 bases). Trimming left V 4 bases short and J 4 bases short, with 14 bases between. Germline assignment: CDR1 LGHDT and CDR2 YNNKEL (reference sequence). The CDR3 extends over 15 amino acids. CDR3 in DNA: TGTGCCAGCAGCCGTCTCGGGGGGCTATACAATGAGCAGTTCTTC. The encoded protein is CASSRLGGLYNEQFF.

This clone was seen a handful of times. The chain couples TRBV27 to TRBJ1-2; D unclear. The V gene's germline CDR1 is MNHEY and CDR2 SMNVEV (reference sequence). CDR3 length: 13 residues. Trimming took off 0 bases at V and 6 bases at J, with 8 bases between the two ends. The CDR3 DNA reads TGTGCCAGCAGTTTATCGAGGAGTCATGGCTACACCTTC. The encoded protein is CASSLSRSHGYTF.

The chain couples TRBV12-3 or TRBV12-4 to TRBJ2-1; 10 nucleotides align to TRBD1. The CDR3 runs 13 residues. Trimming removed 4 bases from V and 6 bases from J; junction bases left unmatched: 0. The CDR3 region has the DNA TGTGCCAGCAGTTGGACAGGGGGCAATGAGCAGTTCTTC. Amino acid sequence: CASSWTGGNEQFF.

The gene calls are TRBV6-5 and TRBJ2-7; D call uncertain. From germline, CDR1 is MNHEY and CDR2 SVGAGI. This CDR3 has 14 amino acids. Trimming left V 5 bases short and J 1 base short, with 12 bases between. The CDR3 DNA reads as TGTGCCAGCAGTCGAGCCACAGAGTCCTACGAGCAGTACTTC. Translation: CASSRATESYEQYF.

The CDR3 reads CATKDGAEETQYF. DNA of the CDR3: TGTGCCACCAAGGACGGGGCCGAAGAGACCCAGTACTTC. The chain uses TRBV24-1 and TRBJ2-5; D could derive from TRBD1 or TRBD2 (5 bases each). The CDR3 is 13 amino acids. The V end lost 8 bases, the J end lost 3 bases, and 12 bases lay between the germline ends. Germline values: CDR1 KGHDR, CDR2 SFDVKD.

The chain employs TRBV3-1 (or the pseudogene TRBV3-2) and TRBJ2-3; 8 positions match TRBD2. The trim removed 2 bases at V and 3 bases at J, leaving 7 bases unmatched. This CDR3 region has 16 residues. The V gene's germline CDR1 is LGHDT and CDR2 YNNKEL (reference sequence). CDR3 DNA: TGTGCCAGCAGCCAACGGGGGGGCCTCCGTACAGATACGCAGTATTTT. Translating it yields CASSQRGGLRTDTQYF.

This clone was detected ten times or more. This chain links TRBV5-1 with TRBJ1-1, with TRBD1 matching over 7 bases. V was pared by 4 bases and J by 4 bases, with 10 bases of the junction left unmatched. The germline gives CDR1 SGHRS, CDR2 YFSETQ. The CDR3 is made up of 15 amino acids. CDR3 nucleotide sequence: TGCGCCAGCAGCCCGGAACAATCAGGGGGCACTGAAGCTTTCTTT. Its translation is CASSPEQSGGTEAFF.

V gene TRBV27 combines with J gene TRBJ1-1; 7 positions agree with TRBD1. The CDR3 spans 16 residues. The J segment lost 1 base and the V segment lost 6 bases, leaving 11 bases of the junction unmatched. CDR1 MNHEY and CDR2 SMNVEV come from the germline V gene (reference sequence). The CDR3 bases are TGTGCCAGCAGGCTCCGACAGGGTCGGGAGAACACTGAAGCTTTCTTT. This translates into CASRLRQGRENTEAFF.

The V gene is TRBV7-9, the J gene TRBJ2-7; D unclear. Trimming cost V 5 bases and J 2 bases, with 7 bases left between them. Germline lookup yields CDR1 SEHNR and CDR2 FQNEAQ (reference sequence). The CDR3 length is 12 residues. CDR3 in DNA: TGTGCCAGCAGCCTCGGTACCTACGAGCAGTACTTC. Its protein is CASSLGTYEQYF.